This T cell receptor (beta chain) derives from a study of T cells after yellow fever vaccination. This clonotype came up many times. The antigen remains unidentified. The CDR3 loop spans 13 amino acids. CDR1 MNHEY and CDR2 SVGAGI come from the germline V gene. V lost 7 bases and J 1 base, leaving 10 bases between the germline ends. Study-level results: Peak timing came faster in the weaker secondary response, day 5 versus 15.

TCRdb analysed the 5' RACE reads with MiXCR anew, one entry per CDR3 protein. The sample contains 200,000 to 300,000 distinct CDR3 sequences, approximately 3.5% of which appear only once. The receptor comes from a man aged 18 to 29 who received the YFV17D yellow fever vaccine. This chain joins TRBV6-5 and TRBJ1-1; D may be TRBD1 (5 bases). The source material was PBMCs, sampled 15 days after the yellow fever booster vaccination. For the CDR3, the DNA is TGTGCCAGCACAAAAGGGACGAACACTGAAGCTTTCTTT. Translation: CASTKGTNTEAFF.